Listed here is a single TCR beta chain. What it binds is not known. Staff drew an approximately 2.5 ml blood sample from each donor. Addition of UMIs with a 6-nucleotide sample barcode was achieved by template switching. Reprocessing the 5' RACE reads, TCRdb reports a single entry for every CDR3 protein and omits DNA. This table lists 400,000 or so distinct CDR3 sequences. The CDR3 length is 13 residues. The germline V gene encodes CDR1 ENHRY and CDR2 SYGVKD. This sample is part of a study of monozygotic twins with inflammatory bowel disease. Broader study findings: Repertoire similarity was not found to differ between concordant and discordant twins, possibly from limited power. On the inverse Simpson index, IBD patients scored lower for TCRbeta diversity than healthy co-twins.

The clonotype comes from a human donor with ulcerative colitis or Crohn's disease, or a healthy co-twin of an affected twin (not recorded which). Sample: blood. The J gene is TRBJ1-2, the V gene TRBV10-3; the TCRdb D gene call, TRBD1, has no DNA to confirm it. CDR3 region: CAIRPDRADGYTF.